These 21 T cell receptor beta chains came from one sample sequenced in a study of shared clonotypes between healthy human individuals. Only in-frame clones appear in the TCRdb table, and some are missing; sequencing was by immunoSEQ multiplex PCR. Among about 470,000 clones, 75% to 85% were seen once, and the ten largest hold over 10%. What was sequenced was PBMCs. The receptors come from a woman aged 40-49 years in good health. Some clones in this sample may be carry-over from other donors' samples.

This sequence joins TRBV7-9 and TRBJ2-3, with TRBD2 identical over 9 bases. V shed 3 bases and J 0 bases; nucleotides not matched to a gene: 1. The CDR3 is made up of 15 amino acids. Per the germline V gene, CDR1 is SEHNR and CDR2 is FQNEAQ (reference sequence). CDR3 sequence: CASSFTSGSTDTQYF. In nucleotides, the CDR3 is TGTGCCAGCAGCTTCACTAGCGGGAGCACAGATACGCAGTATTTT.

CDR3 region: CASSLFPGQTSGNTIYF. The CDR3 DNA sequence: TGCGCCAGCAGCTTGTTCCCGGGACAGACCTCTGGAAACACCATATATTTT. The J gene is TRBJ1-3, the V gene TRBV5-1; 7 positions agree with TRBD1. V shed 1 base, J shed 0 bases, and the junction held 7 bases outside the gene matches. Germline V gene lookup returns CDR1 SGHRS and CDR2 YFSETQ. There are 17 residues in the CDR3.

This clone was seen a single time. The chain is built from TRBV4-3 and TRBJ2-2, with TRBD2 identical over 7 bases. The CDR3 has 18 amino acids. Losses at the gene ends were 0 bases for V and 8 bases for J; bases not matched to a gene: 15. The germline V gene encodes CDR1 LGHNA and CDR2 YSLEER. The CDR3 loop reads CASSQDYRDYRLVGELFF. CDR3 in DNA: TGCGCCAGCAGCCAAGATTATAGGGACTACCGGTTGGTAGGGGAGCTGTTTTTT.

The table lists this clone with a count of one. J is TRBJ2-5 and V is TRBV5-4; TRBD2 matches 8 bases. The CDR3 length is 15 residues. V lost 4 bases, J lost 4 bases, and 9 bases stayed unmatched. Germline CDR1 SGHNT, CDR2 YYREEE (reference sequence). This chain's CDR3 is CASSQSGSSRETQYF. The CDR3, as DNA: TGTGCCAGCAGCCAAAGCGGGAGTTCTCGAGAGACCCAGTACTTC.

The CDR3 DNA follows: TGTGCCAGCAGCTTAGAACTAACGAATGAAAAACTGTTTTTT. Translation gives CASSLELTNEKLFF. The chain employs TRBV11-1 and TRBJ1-4, with unresolved D. This CDR3 is built from 14 residues. Germline loops: CDR1 SGHAT, CDR2 FQDESV (reference sequence). Trimming took off 1 base at V and 5 bases at J, with 8 bases between the two ends.

The gene calls are TRBV2 and TRBJ1-2; tentatively, D is TRBD1 (5 bases). CDR1 is SNHLY, CDR2 FYNNEI, per germline. Trimming pared 1 base from V and 14 bases from J, leaving 17 bases between. The CDR3 is made up of 13 amino acids. CDR3 nucleotide sequence: TGTGCCAGCAGTGAAGTTCGTAGAGGGGCACCTACCTTC. The encoded protein is CASSEVRRGAPTF.

V usage is TRBV5-4 and J usage is TRBJ1-1; TRBD1 might be the D (6 bases). The CDR3 is 14 amino acids. Germline assignment: CDR1 SGHNT and CDR2 YYREEE (reference sequence). V lost 3 bases and J lost 1, with 10 bases in between. CDR3 nucleotide sequence: TGTGCCAGCAGCTCAGCCAGGGGGAACACTGAAGCTTTCTTT. This sequence encodes CASSSARGNTEAFF.

At least ten counts were recorded for this clone. The chain links TRBV20-1 to TRBJ1-2; D not certain. This CDR3 region has 11 residues. V lost 6 bases and J lost 3, with 8 bases in between. Germline CDR1 and CDR2: DFQATT and SNEGSKA (reference sequence). The CDR3 nucleotides are TGCAGTGCCGAGACACACTATGGCTACACCTTC. This gives the protein CSAETHYGYTF.

This chain uses TRBV6-5 with TRBJ2-5, with 9 nucleotides matching TRBD2. Per the germline V gene, CDR1 is MNHEY and CDR2 is SVGAGI. The V and J ends lost 1 base and 2 bases, in that order; junction bases with no gene match: 2. The CDR3 contains 15 residues. This CDR3 is CASSYWAGGQETQYF. The CDR3 nucleotides read TGTGCCAGCAGTTACTGGGCGGGGGGGCAAGAGACCCAGTACTTC.

This sequence joins TRBV5-6 and TRBJ2-3; possible D gene TRBD2, 5 bases. The germline V and J ends were trimmed by 2 bases and 6 bases, with 16 bases remaining between them. The CDR3 runs to 15 residues. Germline CDR1 and CDR2: SGHDT and YYEEEE. For the CDR3, the DNA is TGTGCCAGCAGCTTCTTCGGTGAGGGTGCTGATACGCAGTATTTT. This encodes CASSFFGEGADTQYF.

V gene TRBV6-6 combines with J gene TRBJ2-5; 7 bases are shared with TRBD1. CDR1 is MNHNY and CDR2 is SVGAGI in the germline V gene (reference sequence). V shed 2 bases, J shed 5 bases, and the junction held 11 bases outside the gene matches. The CDR3 length is 16 residues. This CDR3 is CASSYPPGQFLETQYF. The CDR3, as DNA: TGTGCCAGCAGTTACCCTCCGGGACAGTTTTTGGAGACCCAGTACTTC.

A note on this clone: Relative to the germline gene, one junction end is altered; a read error may explain this. The rearrangement uses TRBV7-7 and TRBJ2-1, with 9 positions matching TRBD1. The germline V gene encodes CDR1 SSHAT and CDR2 FNYEAQ (reference sequence). The CDR3 totals 14 residues. The CDR3 spells CASSPGTGYNEQFF. CDR3 DNA sequence: TGTGCTAGCAGCCCCGGGACAGGGTACAATGAGCAGTTCTTC. Using reference TRBV7-7 and TRBJ2-1 for the parts outside the CDR3, the full variable domain is GAGVSQSPRYKVTKRGQDVTLRCDPISSHATLYWYQQALGQGPEFLTYFNYEAQPDKSGLPSDRFSAERPEGSISTLTIQRTEQRDSAMYRCASSPGTGYNEQFFGPGTRLTVL.

The gene calls are TRBV5-1 and TRBJ2-7, with TRBD2 matching 10 bases. The CDR3 is 18 amino acids. After removal of 0 bases from V and 0 bases from J, the junction contained 9 bases not matched to a gene. Germline-derived CDR1 and CDR2 are SGHRS and YFSETQ. The CDR3 reads CASSLGVLAGEYSYEQYF. The CDR3 DNA sequence: TGCGCCAGCAGCTTGGGAGTCCTAGCGGGAGAGTACTCCTACGAGCAGTACTTC.

The chain has TRBV10-3 and TRBJ2-5; 9 nucleotides match TRBD2. Germline trimming cut 6 bases from V and 5 bases from J; bases unmatched to any gene: 10. In germline, CDR1 is ENHRY, CDR2 SYGVKD. The CDR3 has 15 amino acids. CDR3 amino acids: CAIRDPGLALETQYF. The CDR3 DNA is TGTGCCATCAGGGACCCGGGACTAGCTCTGGAGACCCAGTACTTC.

The CDR3 nucleotides are TGTGCCTGGAATATGGGGCAAATCAACAATGAGCAGTTCTTC. Encoded protein: CAWNMGQINNEQFF. The chain is built from TRBV30 and TRBJ2-1; possible D gene TRBD1, 5 bases. Trimming took 4 bases from V and 5 from J, leaving 15 bases between them. CDR3 length equals 14 residues. CDR1 is GTSNPN and CDR2 is SVGIG in the germline V gene (reference sequence).

The chain couples TRBV5-1 to TRBJ2-1; 9 bases map to TRBD2. Germline V gives CDR1 SGHRS, CDR2 YFSETQ. V gave up 1 base and J gave up 4 bases; unmatched junction bases: 12. The CDR3 has 18 amino acids. The CDR3 sequence: CASSLKSGRWSLYNEQFF. The CDR3 DNA is TGCGCCAGCAGCTTGAAAAGCGGGAGGTGGAGTCTATACAATGAGCAGTTCTTC.

Comments on this clone: It is likely a read error: a sequence one base away is far more abundant. This chain links TRBV6-1 with TRBJ2-7; D unresolved. Per germline, CDR1 MNHNS and CDR2 SASEGT. The germline V and J ends were trimmed by 4 bases and 3 bases, with 7 bases remaining between them. This CDR3 is built from 12 residues. The CDR3 bases are TGTGCCAGCAGTGGTGGGGACTACGAGCAGTACTTC. Translating it yields CASSGGDYEQYF.

The V gene is TRBV19, the J gene TRBJ2-2; D may match TRBD1 or TRBD2 (5 bases each). The V gene's germline CDR1 is LNHDA and CDR2 SQIVND (reference sequence). This CDR3 is 16 amino acids long. Trimming cost V 7 bases and J 2 bases, with 17 bases left between them. CDR3 sequence: CASTSGFGANTGELFF. In DNA, the CDR3 is TGTGCCAGTACCTCAGGTTTCGGGGCAAACACCGGGGAGCTGTTTTTT.

On this clone: Other DNA sequences within the sample encode an identical CDR3. This chain connects TRBV11-2 to TRBJ2-3; D unclear. The CDR3 consists of 13 residues. Per germline, CDR1 SGHAT and CDR2 FQNNGV. Trimming stripped 1 base from V and 0 bases from J, with 2 bases between. CDR3 protein: CASSLGSTDTQYF. The CDR3 DNA reads as TGTGCCAGCAGCTTAGGAAGCACAGATACGCAGTATTTT. The full variable domain, its missing parts supplied by reference TRBV11-2 and TRBJ2-3, is EAGVAQSPRYKIIEKRQSVAFWCNPISGHATLYWYQQILGQGPKLLIQFQNNGVVDDSQLPKDRFSAERLKGVDSTLKIQPAKLEDSAVYLCASSLGSTDTQYFGPGTRLTVL.

V and J are TRBV7-9 and TRBJ2-1; D might be TRBD2 (6 bases). Trimming cost V 7 bases and J 8 bases, with 21 bases left between them. CDR1 SEHNR and CDR2 FQNEAQ come from the germline V gene (reference sequence). The CDR3 is made up of 15 amino acids. CDR3 DNA sequence: TGTGCCAGCAAGTCGGGGGAGAAGGAAACGCATGAGCAGTTCTTC. This codes for CASKSGEKETHEQFF. Together with reference TRBV7-9 and TRBJ2-1, the CDR3 gives the full variable domain: DTGVSQNPRHKITKRGQNVTFRCDPISEHNRLYWYRQTLGQGPEFLTYFQNEAQLEKSRLLSDRFSAERPKGSFSTLEIQRTEQGDSAMYLCASKSGEKETHEQFFGPGTRLTVL.

The CDR3 spells CASSLDDWGNTEAFF. The DNA for the CDR3 is TGCGCCAGCAGCTTGGATGATTGGGGGAACACTGAAGCTTTCTTT. The chain recombines TRBV5-1 with TRBJ1-1; D gene ambiguous. Germline CDR1 reads SGHRS; CDR2 reads YFSETQ. Trimming stripped 0 bases from V and 1 base from J, with 10 bases between. The CDR3 extends over 15 amino acids.